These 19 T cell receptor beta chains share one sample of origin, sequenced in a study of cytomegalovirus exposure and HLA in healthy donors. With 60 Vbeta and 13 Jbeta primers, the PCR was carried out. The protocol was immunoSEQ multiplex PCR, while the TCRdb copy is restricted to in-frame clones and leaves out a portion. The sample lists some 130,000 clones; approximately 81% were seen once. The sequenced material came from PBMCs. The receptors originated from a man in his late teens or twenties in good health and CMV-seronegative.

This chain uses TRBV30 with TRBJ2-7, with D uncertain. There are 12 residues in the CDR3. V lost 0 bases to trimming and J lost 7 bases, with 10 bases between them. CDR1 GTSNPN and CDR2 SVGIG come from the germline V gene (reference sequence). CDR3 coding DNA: TGTGCCTGGAGTGTACTTGGCGGTGAGCAGTACGTC. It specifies CAWSVLGGEQYV.

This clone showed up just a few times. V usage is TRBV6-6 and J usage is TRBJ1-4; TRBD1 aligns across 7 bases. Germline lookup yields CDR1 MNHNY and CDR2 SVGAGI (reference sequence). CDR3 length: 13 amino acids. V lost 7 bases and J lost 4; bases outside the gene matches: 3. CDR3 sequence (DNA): TGTGCCAGCACCGACAGGGATAATGAAAAACTGTTTTTT. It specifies CASTDRDNEKLFF.

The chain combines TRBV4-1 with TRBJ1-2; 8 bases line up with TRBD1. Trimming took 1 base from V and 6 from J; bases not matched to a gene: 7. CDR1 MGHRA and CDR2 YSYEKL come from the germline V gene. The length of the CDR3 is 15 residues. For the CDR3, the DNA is TGCGCCAGCAGCCAAGCTGAGACAGGGGTCGATGGCTACACCTTC. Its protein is CASSQAETGVDGYTF.

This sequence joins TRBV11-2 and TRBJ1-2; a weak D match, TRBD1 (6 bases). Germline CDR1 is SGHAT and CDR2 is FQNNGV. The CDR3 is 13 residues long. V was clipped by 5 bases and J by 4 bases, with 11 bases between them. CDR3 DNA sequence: TGTGCCAGCAGCAGGGACAACGTCTATGGCTACACCTTC. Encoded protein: CASSRDNVYGYTF. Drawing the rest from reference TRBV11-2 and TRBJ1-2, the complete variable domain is EAGVAQSPRYKIIEKRQSVAFWCNPISGHATLYWYQQILGQGPKLLIQFQNNGVVDDSQLPKDRFSAERLKGVDSTLKIQPAKLEDSAVYLCASSRDNVYGYTFGSGTRLTVV.

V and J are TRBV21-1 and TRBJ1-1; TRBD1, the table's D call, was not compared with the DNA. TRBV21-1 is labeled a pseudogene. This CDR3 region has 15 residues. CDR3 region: CASSAEGARDTEAFF. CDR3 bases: TGTGCCAGCAGCGCCGAGGGGGCGCGGGACACTGAAGCTTTCTTT.

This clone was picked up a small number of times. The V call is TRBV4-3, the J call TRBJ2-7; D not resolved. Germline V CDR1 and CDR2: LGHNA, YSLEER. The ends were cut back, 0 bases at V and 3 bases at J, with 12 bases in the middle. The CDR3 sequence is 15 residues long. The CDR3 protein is CASSQDRQRFYEQYF. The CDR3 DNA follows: TGCGCCAGCAGCCAAGATAGGCAGCGATTCTACGAGCAGTACTTC.

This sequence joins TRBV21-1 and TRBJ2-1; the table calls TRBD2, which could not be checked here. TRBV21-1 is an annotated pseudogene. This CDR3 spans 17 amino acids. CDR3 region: CASTPSSSGPSYNEQFF. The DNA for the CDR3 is TGTGCCAGCACCCCCTCGTCTAGCGGGCCCTCCTACAATGAGCAGTTCTTC.

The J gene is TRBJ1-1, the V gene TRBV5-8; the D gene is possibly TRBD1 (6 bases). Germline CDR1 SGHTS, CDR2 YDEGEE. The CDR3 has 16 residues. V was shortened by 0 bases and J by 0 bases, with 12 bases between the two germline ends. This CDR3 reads CASSLGLDSLNTEAFF. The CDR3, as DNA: TGTGCCAGCAGCTTGGGTTTGGACAGCCTGAACACTGAAGCTTTCTTT.

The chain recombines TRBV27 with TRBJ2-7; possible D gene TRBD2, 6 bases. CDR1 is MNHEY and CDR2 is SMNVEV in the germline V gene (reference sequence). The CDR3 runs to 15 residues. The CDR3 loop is CASSLSGTVSDEQYV. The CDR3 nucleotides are TGTGCCAGCAGTTTATCGGGGACTGTCTCCGACGAGCAGTACGTC.

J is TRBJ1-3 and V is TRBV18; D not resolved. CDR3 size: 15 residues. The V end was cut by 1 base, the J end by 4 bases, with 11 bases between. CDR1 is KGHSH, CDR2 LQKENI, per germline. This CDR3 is CASSPQYGQGNTIYF. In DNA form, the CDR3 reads TGTGCCAGCTCACCACAATATGGGCAGGGAAACACCATATATTTT.

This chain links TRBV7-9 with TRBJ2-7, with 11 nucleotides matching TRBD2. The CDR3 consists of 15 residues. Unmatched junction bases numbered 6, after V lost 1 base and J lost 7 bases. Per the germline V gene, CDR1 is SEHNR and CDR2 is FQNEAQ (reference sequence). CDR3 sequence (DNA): TGTGCCAGCAGCTTAGTTAGCGGGAGGGCCGGGGAGCAGTACGTC. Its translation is CASSLVSGRAGEQYV.

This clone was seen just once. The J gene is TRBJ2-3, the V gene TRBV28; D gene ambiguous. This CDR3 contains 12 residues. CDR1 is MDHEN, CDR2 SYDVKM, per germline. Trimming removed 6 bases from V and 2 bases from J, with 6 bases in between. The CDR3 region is CASRTHTDTQYF. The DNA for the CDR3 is TGTGCCAGCAGGACTCACACAGATACGCAGTATTTT.

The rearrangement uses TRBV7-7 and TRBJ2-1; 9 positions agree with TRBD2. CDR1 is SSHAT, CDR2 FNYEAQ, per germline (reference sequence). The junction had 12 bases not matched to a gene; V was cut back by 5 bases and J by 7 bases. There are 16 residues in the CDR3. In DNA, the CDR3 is TGTGCCAGCAGCGCCCGGGGAGCGGGAGGTGGAAATGAGCAGTTCTTC. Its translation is CASSARGAGGGNEQFF.

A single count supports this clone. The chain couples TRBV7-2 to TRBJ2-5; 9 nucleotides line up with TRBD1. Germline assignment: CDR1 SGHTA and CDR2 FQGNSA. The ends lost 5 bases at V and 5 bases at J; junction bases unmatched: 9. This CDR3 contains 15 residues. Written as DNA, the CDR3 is TGTGCCAGCAGCAACGACAGGGGGTCTGTGGAGACCCAGTACTTC. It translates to CASSNDRGSVETQYF. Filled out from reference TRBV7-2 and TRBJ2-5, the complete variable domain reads GAGVSQSPSNKVTEKGKDVELRCDPISGHTALYWYRQSLGQGLEFLIYFQGNSAPDKSGLPSDRFSAERTGGSVSTLTIQRTQQEDSAVYLCASSNDRGSVETQYFGPGTRLLVL.

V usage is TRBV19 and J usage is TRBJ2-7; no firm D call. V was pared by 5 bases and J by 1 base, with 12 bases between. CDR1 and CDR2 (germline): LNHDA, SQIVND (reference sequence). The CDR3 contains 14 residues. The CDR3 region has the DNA TGTGCCAGTAGTCCCTTTGCTCAGTCCTACGAGCAGTACTTC. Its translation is CASSPFAQSYEQYF.

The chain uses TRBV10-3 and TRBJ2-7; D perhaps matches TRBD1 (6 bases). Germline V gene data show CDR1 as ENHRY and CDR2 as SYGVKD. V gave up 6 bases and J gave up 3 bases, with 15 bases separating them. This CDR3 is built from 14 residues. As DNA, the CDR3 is TGTGCCATCAGCGAGGCAGGGGATCTCTACGAGCAGTACGTC. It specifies CAISEAGDLYEQYV.

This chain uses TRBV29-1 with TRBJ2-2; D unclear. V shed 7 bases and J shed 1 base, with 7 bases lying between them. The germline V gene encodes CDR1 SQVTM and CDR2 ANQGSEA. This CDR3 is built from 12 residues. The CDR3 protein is CSATENTGELFF. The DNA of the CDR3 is TGCAGCGCTACAGAGAACACCGGGGAGCTGTTTTTT.

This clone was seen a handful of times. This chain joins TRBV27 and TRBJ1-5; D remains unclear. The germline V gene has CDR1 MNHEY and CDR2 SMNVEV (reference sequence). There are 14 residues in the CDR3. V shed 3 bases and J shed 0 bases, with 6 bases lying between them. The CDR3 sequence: CASSFGISNQPQHF. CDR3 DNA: TGTGCCAGCAGTTTCGGTATTAGCAATCAGCCCCAGCATTTT.

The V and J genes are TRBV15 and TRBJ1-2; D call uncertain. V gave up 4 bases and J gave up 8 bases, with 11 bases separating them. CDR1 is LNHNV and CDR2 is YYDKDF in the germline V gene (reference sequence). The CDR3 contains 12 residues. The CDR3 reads CATSIGTRGYTF. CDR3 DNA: TGTGCCACCAGCATTGGCACGAGGGGCTACACCTTC.